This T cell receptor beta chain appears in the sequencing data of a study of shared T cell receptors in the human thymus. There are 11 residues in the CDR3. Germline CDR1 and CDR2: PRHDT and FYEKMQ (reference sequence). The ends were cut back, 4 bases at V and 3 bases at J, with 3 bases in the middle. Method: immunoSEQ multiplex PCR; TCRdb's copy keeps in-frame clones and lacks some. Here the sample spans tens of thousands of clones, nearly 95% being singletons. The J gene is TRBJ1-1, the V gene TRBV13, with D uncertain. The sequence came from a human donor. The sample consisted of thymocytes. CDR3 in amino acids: CASSSYTEAFF. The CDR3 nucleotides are TGTGCCAGCAGCTCCTACACTGAAGCTTTCTTT.